These T cell receptor beta chains were read from a single sample in a study of T-cell memory formation after mild COVID-19. TCRdb processed the 5' RACE reads anew with MiXCR; each CDR3 protein has one entry. Here the sample spans about 310,000 distinct CDR3 sequences, less than 20% being singletons. Sequencing was done on a sample of PBMCs or a T cell subset sorted from them (not recorded which). Every receptor here comes from a man younger than 35 who had mild COVID-19 (a few samples of this study predate the infection). Cell type and time point are not known. The CDR3 runs from the conserved cysteine through the conserved F or W. The D gene is left open where the match is weak. Rows give clone size only sometimes, using once, few, many, or a class for an expanded clone.

J: TRBJ1-2; size: .; length: 15; V: TRBV12-3/TRBV12-4; D: .; CDR3: CASRNTGRGSYGYTF; DNA: TGTGCCAGCAGGAACACAGGGAGGGGATCCTATGGCTACACCTTC
J: TRBJ2-7; size: few; length: 13; V: TRBV15; D: .; CDR3: CATNYRTGGRQYF; DNA: TGTGCCACCAACTATAGGACAGGAGGGCGGCAGTACTTC
J: TRBJ1-2; size: .; length: 13; V: TRBV27; D: .; CDR3: CASSLTRSYGYTF; DNA: TGTGCCAGCAGTTTGACCAGGAGCTATGGCTACACCTTC
J: TRBJ1-4; size: .; length: 14; V: TRBV20-1; D: .; CDR3: CSAVPGGSNEKLFF; DNA: TGCAGTGCTGTGCCCGGGGGCAGTAATGAAAAACTGTTTTTT
J: TRBJ2-1; size: .; length: 14; V: TRBV7-9; D: .; CDR3: CASSDRDSYNEQFF; DNA: TGTGCCAGCAGCGACCGGGACTCGTACAATGAGCAGTTCTTC
J: TRBJ2-6; size: .; length: 17; V: TRBV6-2/TRBV6-3; D: TRBD1; CDR3: CASSSAPDRGGANVLTF; DNA: TGTGCCAGCAGTTCCGCTCCGGACAGGGGTGGGGCCAACGTCCTGACTTTC
J: TRBJ1-4; size: few; length: 15; V: TRBV12-3/TRBV12-4; D: .; CDR3: CASSTNRVIPEKLFF; DNA: TGTGCCAGCAGTACCAACAGGGTTATCCCCGAAAAACTGTTTTTT
J: TRBJ2-1; size: .; length: 14; V: TRBV28; D: .; CDR3: CATSTLFPLGEQFF; DNA: TGTGCCACCTCGACCCTTTTCCCCCTCGGTGAGCAGTTCTTC
J: TRBJ2-2; size: .; length: 11; V: TRBV10-3; D: .; CDR3: CAISDGVELFF; DNA: TGTGCCATCAGTGATGGTGTGGAGCTGTTTTTT
J: TRBJ2-3; size: few; length: 13; V: TRBV12-3/TRBV12-4; D: .; CDR3: CASSPLIRNTQYF; DNA: TGTGCCAGCAGTCCCCTTATCCGAAATACGCAGTATTTT
J: TRBJ2-1; size: few; length: 15; V: TRBV27; D: TRBD2; CDR3: CASSSLAGGHNEQFF; DNA: TGTGCCAGCAGTTCCTTAGCGGGGGGGCACAATGAGCAGTTCTTC
J: TRBJ2-2; size: few; length: 16; V: TRBV12-3/TRBV12-4; D: .; CDR3: CASTDGTWGLEGELFF; DNA: TGTGCCAGCACCGATGGCACTTGGGGGCTGGAGGGGGAGCTGTTTTTT
J: TRBJ2-7; size: .; length: 13; V: TRBV12-3/TRBV12-4; D: .; CDR3: CASSRVGGAEQYF; DNA: TGTGCCAGCAGTAGGGTCGGGGGCGCAGAGCAGTACTTC
J: TRBJ2-3; size: few; length: 15; V: TRBV6-1; D: .; CDR3: CASSDIGLSTDTQYF; DNA: TGTGCCAGCAGTGATATAGGACTGAGCACAGATACGCAGTATTTT
J: TRBJ2-5; size: few; length: 17; V: TRBV4-2; D: TRBD2; CDR3: CASSQDGTSGGEETQYF; DNA: TGTGCCAGCAGCCAAGATGGGACTAGCGGGGGGGAAGAGACCCAGTACTTC
J: TRBJ2-1; size: few; length: 15; V: TRBV11-2; D: TRBD2; CDR3: CASSWGTSGGNEQFF; DNA: TGTGCCAGCAGCTGGGGGACTAGCGGGGGAAATGAGCAGTTCTTC
J: TRBJ1-2; size: .; length: 15; V: TRBV13; D: TRBD1; CDR3: CASSRGQGTVYGYTF; DNA: TGTGCCAGCAGCAGGGGACAGGGGACGGTATATGGCTACACCTTC
J: TRBJ2-2; size: .; length: 14; V: TRBV27; D: .; CDR3: CASSAGTQTGELIF; DNA: TGTGCCAGCAGCGCCGGGACTCAGACCGGGGAGCTGATTTTT
J: TRBJ1-5; size: .; length: 14; V: TRBV5-1; D: .; CDR3: CASSLSGANQPQHF; DNA: TGCGCCAGCAGCTTGTCGGGGGCTAATCAGCCCCAGCATTTT
J: TRBJ2-7; size: .; length: 12; V: TRBV5-1; D: TRBD1; CDR3: CASKTGDYEQYF; DNA: TGCGCCAGCAAAACAGGGGACTACGAGCAGTACTTC
J: TRBJ1-1; size: few; length: 16; V: TRBV5-1; D: .; CDR3: CASSPGWGSMNTEAFF; DNA: TGCGCCAGCAGCCCCGGTTGGGGCAGCATGAACACTGAAGCTTTCTTT
J: TRBJ2-7; size: .; length: 14; V: TRBV7-9; D: TRBD1; CDR3: CASSASGTAYEQYF; DNA: TGTGCCAGCAGCGCTTCCGGGACAGCCTACGAGCAGTACTTC